This paragraph covers one T cell receptor (beta chain) sequence. Its antigen is still unknown. TCRdb re-derived calls from the multiplex PCR reads in MiXCR, one entry per CDR3 protein. In the table there are about 32,000 distinct CDR3 sequences, about 36% of which are singletons. This entry is derived from a study of breast tumors, draining lymph nodes, adjacent tissues. Notes on the study in general: Most tumor T cells seemingly derive from lymph node, then expand in tumor.

The germline CDR1 and CDR2 sequences are SGHNT and YYREEE (reference sequence). CDR3 length: 14 amino acids. V shed 5 bases and J shed 7 bases, with 13 bases lying between them. The V and J genes are TRBV5-4 and TRBJ1-6; D not certain. The sequence was obtained from a female donor with breast cancer. Some clones in this sample may be carry-over from other donors' samples. Sequencing was done on a sample of breast tumor tissue. The CDR3 DNA is TGTGCCAGCAGAGATCGGCGTACGAATTCACCCCTCCACTTT. Translation gives CASRDRRTNSPLHF. The entire variable domain, with the rest obtained from reference TRBV5-4 and TRBJ1-6, is as follows: ETGVTQSPTHLIKTRGQQVTLRCSSQSGHNTVSWYQQALGQGPQFIFQYYREEENGRGNFPPRFSGLQFPNYSSELNVNALELDDSALYLCASRDRRTNSPLHFGNGTRLTVT.